The 7 T cell receptor beta chains below all came from one sample that was sequenced in a study of blood T cell repertoires in COVID-19. Using immunoSEQ multiplex PCR, the repertoire was profiled, and TCRdb retains in-frame clones only, with some absent. The sample includes 160,000 or so clones, approximately 90% of them seen just once. The sequenced sample consisted of peripheral blood. The receptors shown here come from a man between 18 and 29 years old with acute or convalescent COVID-19.

This sequence joins TRBV27 and TRBJ2-7; D is possibly TRBD2 (8 bases). The CDR3 extends over 15 amino acids. V was clipped by 7 bases and J by 4 bases, with 20 bases between them. Germline CDR1 and CDR2: MNHEY and SMNVEV (reference sequence). CDR3 nucleotide sequence: TGTGCCAGCACTTCCTCCGGGAGGGGGCTATACGAGCAGTACTTC. Amino acids: CASTSSGRGLYEQYF.

V and J are TRBV11-2 and TRBJ1-2; perhaps TRBD1 as D (5 bases). Looked up from germline, CDR1 is SGHAT and CDR2 is FQNNGV. V was clipped by 5 bases and J by 7 bases, with 20 bases between them. CDR3 length: 15 amino acids. CDR3: CASSPSWMGQRGYTF. Written as DNA, the CDR3 is TGTGCCAGCAGCCCTAGTTGGATGGGGCAACGTGGCTACACCTTC. Complete variable domain (other parts from reference TRBV11-2 and TRBJ1-2): EAGVAQSPRYKIIEKRQSVAFWCNPISGHATLYWYQQILGQGPKLLIQFQNNGVVDDSQLPKDRFSAERLKGVDSTLKIQPAKLEDSAVYLCASSPSWMGQRGYTFGSGTRLTVV.

This chain uses TRBV24-1 with TRBJ2-1, with 9 bases identical to TRBD2. With V trimmed by 3 bases and J by 2 bases, 1 base remained unmatched. Germline V lookup: CDR1 KGHDR, CDR2 SFDVKD. The CDR3 consists of 15 residues. The CDR3 sequence is CATSDPSGAYNEQFF. CDR3 nucleotides: TGTGCCACCAGTGATCCTAGCGGGGCCTACAATGAGCAGTTCTTC.

J is TRBJ1-2 and V is TRBV2, with 7 bases lining up with TRBD1. The CDR3 runs 14 residues. Germline lookup yields CDR1 SNHLY and CDR2 FYNNEI. The V segment lost 0 bases and the J segment 4 bases; nucleotides outside the gene matches: 2. The CDR3 DNA sequence: TGTGCCAGCAGTGAAGCGACAGGGCCCTATGGCTACACCTTC. It is translated as CASSEATGPYGYTF.

Only a few counts were recorded for this clone. The chain has TRBV6-5 and TRBJ1-5; TRBD1 agrees at 7 bases. V shed 6 bases and J 6 bases; nucleotides not matched to a gene: 8. The germline V gene has CDR1 MNHEY and CDR2 SVGAGI. The CDR3 has 14 amino acids. CDR3 nucleotide sequence: TGTGCCAGCAGACAGGGGTTGGGTGGTCAGCCCCAGCATTTT. Residues: CASRQGLGGQPQHF.

The rearrangement uses TRBV14 and TRBJ2-5; D ambiguous. The length of the CDR3 is 11 residues. V was clipped by 2 bases and J by 5 bases, with 3 bases between them. Germline-derived CDR1 and CDR2 are SGHDN and FVKESK. CDR3 coding DNA: TGTGCCAGCAGCCAACGGGAGACCCAGTACTTC. This encodes CASSQRETQYF.

The CDR3 DNA is TGTGCCATCAGTGCAGGGGACAATCAGCCCCAGCATTTT. Translating it yields CAISAGDNQPQHF. The V gene is TRBV10-3, the J gene TRBJ1-5; D may be TRBD1 (6 bases). Germline V gives CDR1 ENHRY, CDR2 SYGVKD. The CDR3 spans 13 residues. V was shortened by 4 bases and J by 3 bases, with 7 bases between the two germline ends.